These T cell receptor beta chains were read from a single sample in a study of OX40 agonist ivuxolimab in advanced cancers. Profiled with immunoSEQ multiplex PCR; TCRdb holds only in-frame clones, not every one. Among 63,000 or so clones listed, 65% to 85% were seen once. This specimen consisted of CD4+ or CD8+ T cells sorted from blood, obtained in a trial of the OX40 agonist ivuxolimab. Receptors originate from an adult with an advanced solid tumor such as melanoma, head and neck, liver or kidney cancer. Each CDR3 is given with its conserved first and last residue. A D gene is named only where the DNA matches it firmly. Expanded clones are given a class, and other clones once, few, many or no size at all.

v_gene	d_gene	abundance	j_gene	CDR3aa	CDR3nt
TRBV6-5	-	-	TRBJ2-5	CASSYDETQYF	TGTGCCAGCAGTTATGATGAGACCCAGTACTTC
TRBV19	-	-	TRBJ2-2	CASKTVTGELFF	TGTGCCAGTAAGACAGTCACCGGGGAGCTGTTTTTT
TRBV4-2	TRBD1	-	TRBJ1-6	CASSLQGYNSPLHF	TGTGCCAGCAGCTTACAGGGGTATAATTCACCCCTCCACTTT
TRBV30	TRBD1	-	TRBJ1-6	CAWSTGGGSPLHF	TGTGCCTGGTCTACAGGGGGCGGTTCACCCCTCCACTTT
TRBV29-1	TRBD2	few	TRBJ2-1	CSVSPGGSSYNEQFF	TGCAGCGTCTCGCCGGGGGGGAGCTCCTACAATGAGCAGTTCTTC
TRBV7-2	-	-	TRBJ1-6	CASSPRTGINSPLHF	TGTGCCAGCAGCCCTCGGACGGGGATCAATTCACCCCTCCACTTT
TRBV27	-	-	TRBJ1-1	CASSTLRRTGMNTEAFF	TGTGCCAGCAGCACTCTCCGAAGGACGGGCATGAACACTGAAGCTTTCTTT
TRBV5-4	-	few	TRBJ2-2	CASTSGEGYNTGELFF	TGTGCCAGCACCTCTGGAGAGGGGTACAACACCGGGGAGCTGTTTTTT
TRBV19	TRBD1	few	TRBJ1-2	CASSRGQVAGYTF	TGTGCCAGTAGCCGGGGACAGGTTGCAGGCTACACCTTC
TRBV6-6	TRBD1	-	TRBJ1-2	CASRDVGTGVGYTF	TGTGCCAGCAGGGACGTGGGGACAGGGGTTGGCTACACCTTC
TRBV10-3	-	once	TRBJ1-5	CAIFRQPQHF	TGTGCCATCTTTCGGCAGCCCCAGCATTTT
TRBV29-1	-	-	TRBJ2-6	CSVLSSGANVLTF	TGCAGCGTGCTAAGCTCTGGGGCCAACGTCCTGACTTTC
TRBV14	TRBD1	-	TRBJ2-5	CASSHTAPGQGEQYF	TGTGCCAGCAGCCATACTGCTCCGGGACAGGGAGAGCAGTACTTC
TRBV28	-	once	TRBJ2-2	CASSLLGGANTGELFF	TGTGCCAGCAGTTTGCTCGGGGGAGCGAACACCGGGGAGCTGTTTTTT
TRBV14	-	-	TRBJ2-7	CASSPRLDRIIPYEQYF	TGTGCCAGCAGCCCGCGCCTCGACAGGATAATTCCCTACGAGCAGTACTTC